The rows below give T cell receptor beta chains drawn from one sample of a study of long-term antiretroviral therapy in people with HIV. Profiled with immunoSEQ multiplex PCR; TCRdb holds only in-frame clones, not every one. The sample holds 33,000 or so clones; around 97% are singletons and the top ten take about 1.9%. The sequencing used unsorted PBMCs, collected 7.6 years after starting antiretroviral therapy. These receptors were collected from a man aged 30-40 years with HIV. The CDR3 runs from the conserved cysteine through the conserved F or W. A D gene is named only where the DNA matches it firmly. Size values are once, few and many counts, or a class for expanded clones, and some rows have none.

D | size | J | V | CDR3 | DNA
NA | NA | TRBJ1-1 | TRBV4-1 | CASSLNTGNTEAFF | TGCGCCAGCAGCTTAAACACGGGGAACACTGAAGCTTTCTTT
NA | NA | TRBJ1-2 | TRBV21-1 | CASSCGSLYGYTF | TGTGCCAGCAGCTGCGGCAGTCTCTATGGCTACACCTTC
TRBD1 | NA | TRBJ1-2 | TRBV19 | CASSMFPGQPNYGYTF | TGTGCCAGTAGTATGTTTCCGGGACAGCCAAACTATGGCTACACCTTC
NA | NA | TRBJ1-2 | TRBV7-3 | CASSLGPGTEGYTF | TGTGCCAGCAGCTTAGGTCCAGGGACGGAAGGCTACACCTTC
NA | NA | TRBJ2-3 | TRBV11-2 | CASSYGSQDTQYF | TGTGCCAGCAGCTATGGTAGCCAGGATACGCAGTATTTT
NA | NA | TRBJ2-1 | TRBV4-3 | CASSTRRYYNEQFF | TGCGCCAGCAGCACCCGGAGGTATTACAATGAGCAGTTCTTC
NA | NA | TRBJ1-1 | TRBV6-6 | CASNKGTEAFF | TGTGCCAGCAATAAGGGTACTGAAGCTTTCTTT
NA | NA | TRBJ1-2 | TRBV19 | CASSTGTLSGWGYTF | TGTGCCAGTAGTACTGGGACCCTCTCGGGATGGGGCTACACCTTC
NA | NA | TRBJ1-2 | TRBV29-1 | CSVSGRGTLGGGYTF | TGCAGCGTTTCCGGACGGGGGACGCTCGGGGGTGGCTACACCTTC
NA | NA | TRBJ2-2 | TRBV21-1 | CASSKVDRAHSTGELFF | TGTGCCAGCAGCAAAGTGGACAGAGCTCACTCCACCGGGGAGCTGTTTTTT
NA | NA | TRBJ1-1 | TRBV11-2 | CASSLVGNVNTEAFF | TGTGCCAGCAGCCTAGTGGGGAACGTGAACACTGAAGCTTTCTTT
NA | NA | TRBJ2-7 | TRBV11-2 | CASNRGGGSYEQYF | TGTGCCAGCAACCGGGGAGGGGGCAGCTACGAGCAGTACTTC
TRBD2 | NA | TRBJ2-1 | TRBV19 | CASASRASGSPSLFYNEQFF | TGTGCCAGTGCCTCTCGGGCTAGCGGGAGTCCCTCTCTTTTTTACAATGAGCAGTTCTTC
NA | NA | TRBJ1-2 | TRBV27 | CASSPLTGYGYTF | TGTGCCAGCAGTCCCCTGACAGGCTATGGCTACACCTTC
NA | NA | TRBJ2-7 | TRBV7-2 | CASSLVAGQFSYEQYF | TGTGCCAGCAGCTTAGTCGCCGGACAGTTCAGCTACGAGCAGTACTTC
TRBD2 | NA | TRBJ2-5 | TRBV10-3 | CAISGTSGGQETQYF | TGTGCCATCAGTGGGACTAGCGGGGGCCAAGAGACCCAGTACTTC
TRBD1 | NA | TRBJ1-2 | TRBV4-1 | CASSQVIRDPDRSYGYTF | TGCGCCAGCAGCCAAGTCATTCGCGATCCGGACAGGAGCTATGGCTACACCTTC
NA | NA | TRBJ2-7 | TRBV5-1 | CASSPRQPSYEQYF | TGCGCCAGCAGCCCACGACAACCCTCCTACGAGCAGTACTTC
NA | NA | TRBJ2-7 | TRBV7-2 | CASSRTDNYEQYF | TGTGCCAGCAGTCGGACAGATAACTACGAGCAGTACTTC
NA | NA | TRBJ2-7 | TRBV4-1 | CASSQTTRYEQYF | TGCGCCAGCAGCCAAACCACTCGGTACGAGCAGTACTTC
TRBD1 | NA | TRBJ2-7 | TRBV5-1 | CASSPRDRVYEQYF | TGCGCCAGCAGCCCCCGGGACAGGGTCTACGAGCAGTACTTC
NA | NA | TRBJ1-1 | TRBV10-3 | CAISDKTLGGTEAFF | TGTGCCATCAGTGACAAAACTTTGGGTGGCACTGAAGCTTTCTTT
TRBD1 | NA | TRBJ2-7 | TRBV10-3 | CAIMDRGYEQYF | TGTGCCATCATGGACAGGGGCTACGAGCAGTACTTC
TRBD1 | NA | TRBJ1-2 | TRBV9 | CASSVTGRGYTF | TGTGCCAGCAGCGTGACAGGGAGAGGCTACACCTTC
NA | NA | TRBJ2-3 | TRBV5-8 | CASSLSGSTDTQYF | TGTGCCAGCAGCCTTAGCGGTAGCACAGATACGCAGTATTTT
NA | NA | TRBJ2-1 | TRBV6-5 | CASSLPGNEQFF | TGTGCCAGCAGTTTGCCAGGCAATGAGCAGTTCTTC
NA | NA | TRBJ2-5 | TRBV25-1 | CASKGETQYF | TGTGCCAGCAAAGGAGAGACCCAGTACTTC
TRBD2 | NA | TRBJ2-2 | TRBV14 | CASSSRLAGYAANTGELFF | TGTGCCAGCAGCTCCCGACTAGCGGGGTACGCCGCGAACACCGGGGAGCTGTTTTTT
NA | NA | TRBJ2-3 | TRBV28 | CASSGGGEGGTDTQYF | TGTGCCAGCAGTGGAGGAGGGGAAGGTGGCACAGATACGCAGTATTTT
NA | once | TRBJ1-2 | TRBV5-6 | CASSLAGSDGYTF | TGTGCCAGCAGCTTGGCAGGGAGTGATGGCTACACCTTC
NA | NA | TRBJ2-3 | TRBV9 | CALPCGRMDTQYF | TGCGCTCTTCCCTGCGGGCGGATGGATACGCAGTATTTT
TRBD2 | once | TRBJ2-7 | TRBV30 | CAWNSFSGSREQYF | TGTGCCTGGAATAGTTTTAGCGGGAGTCGGGAGCAGTACTTC
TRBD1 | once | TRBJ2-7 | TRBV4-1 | CASSQAHAGQVHEQYF | TGCGCCAGCAGCCAAGCCCATGCCGGACAGGTTCACGAGCAGTACTTC
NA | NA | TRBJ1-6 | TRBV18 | CASSPDSLNSPLHF | TGTGCCAGCTCACCAGACAGCCTTAATTCACCCCTCCACTTT
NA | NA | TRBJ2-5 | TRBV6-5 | CASSTPRTEETQYF | TGTGCCAGCAGTACCCCAAGGACGGAAGAGACCCAGTACTTC
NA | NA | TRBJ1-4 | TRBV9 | CASSENPQREKLFF | TGTGCCAGCAGCGAAAACCCACAACGGGAAAAACTGTTTTTT
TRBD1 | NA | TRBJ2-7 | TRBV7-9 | CASASGTGATYEQYF | TGTGCCAGCGCCTCCGGGACAGGAGCCACCTACGAGCAGTACTTC
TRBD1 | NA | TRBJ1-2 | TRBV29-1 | CSVVGFGIGTGALANYGYTF | TGCAGCGTTGTGGGGTTTGGAATTGGGACAGGGGCGCTAGCTAACTATGGCTACACCTTC
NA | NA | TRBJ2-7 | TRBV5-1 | CASSLGGYEQYF | TGCGCCAGCAGCTTAGGGGGCTACGAGCAGTACTTC
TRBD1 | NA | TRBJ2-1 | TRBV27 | CASSPLDRDNNEQFF | TGTGCCAGCAGCCCCCTGGACAGGGACAACAATGAGCAGTTCTTC
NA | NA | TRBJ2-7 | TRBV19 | CASSGVGHQSSYEQYF | TGTGCCAGTAGTGGCGTAGGACACCAAAGCTCCTACGAGCAGTACTTC
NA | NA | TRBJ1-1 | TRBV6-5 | CASSLEGVTEAFF | TGTGCCAGCAGCCTTGAAGGGGTCACTGAAGCTTTCTTT
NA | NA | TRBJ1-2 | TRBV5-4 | CASSLDRALWYTF | TGTGCCAGCAGCTTGGACAGGGCCTTATGGTACACCTTC
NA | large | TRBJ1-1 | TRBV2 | CASSGGNTEAFF | TGTGCCAGCAGCGGGGGGAACACTGAAGCTTTCTTT
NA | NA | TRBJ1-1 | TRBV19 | CASSIGSLGGRDTEAFF | TGTGCCAGTAGTATAGGGAGCCTCGGGGGGAGGGACACTGAAGCTTTCTTT
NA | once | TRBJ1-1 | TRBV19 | CASSIGVRQTNTEAFF | TGTGCCAGTAGTATAGGCGTAAGACAGACGAACACTGAAGCTTTCTTT
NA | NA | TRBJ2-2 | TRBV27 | CASSWGSNTGELFF | TGTGCCAGCTCTTGGGGCTCGAACACCGGGGAGCTGTTTTTT
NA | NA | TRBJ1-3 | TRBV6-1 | CASSAEQRSGNTIYF | TGTGCCAGCAGTGCGGAACAGCGCTCTGGAAACACCATATATTTT
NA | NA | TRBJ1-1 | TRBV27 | CASRARPGTAFF | TGTGCCAGCAGAGCAAGACCGGGAACGGCTTTCTTT
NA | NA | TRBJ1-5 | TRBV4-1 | CASSRGSTSNQPQHF | TGCGCCAGCAGCAGGGGTTCCACGAGCAATCAGCCCCAGCATTTT